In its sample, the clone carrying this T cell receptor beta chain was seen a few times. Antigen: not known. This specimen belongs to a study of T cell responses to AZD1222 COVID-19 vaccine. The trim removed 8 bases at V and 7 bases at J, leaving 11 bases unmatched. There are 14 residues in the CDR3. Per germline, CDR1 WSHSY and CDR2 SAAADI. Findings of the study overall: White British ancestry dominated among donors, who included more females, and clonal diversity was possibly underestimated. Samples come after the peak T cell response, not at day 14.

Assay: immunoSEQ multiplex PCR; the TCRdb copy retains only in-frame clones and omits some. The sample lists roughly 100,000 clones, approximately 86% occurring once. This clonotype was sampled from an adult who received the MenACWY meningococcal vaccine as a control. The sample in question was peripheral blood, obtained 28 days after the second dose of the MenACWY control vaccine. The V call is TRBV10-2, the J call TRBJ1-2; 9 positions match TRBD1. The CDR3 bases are TGCGCCAGCTCCAATACAGGGGGCTCTCGTGGCTACACCTTC. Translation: CASSNTGGSRGYTF.